This record concerns one T cell receptor (beta chain) sequence. As yet, its antigen is unknown. The data originate from a study of tumor-infiltrating lymphocytes in primary liver carcinoma. Looking at the study overall: The patient group consisted of men and women aged 30 to 69 years. Tumors, staged T1-T3 N0M0, spanned roughly 4 to 10 cm.

Overall study findings and caveats: A fraction of only about 7-24% of top clones appeared in all five tumor regions.

Priming with a constant-region primer yielded TCR beta cDNA from about 500 ng total RNA. Library construction for TCR beta comprised three nested multiplex PCR rounds performed with slightly modified ARM-PCR. Two initial PCR rounds of roughly 10 cycles each paired TRBV1-TRBV30 forward primers with a C-beta reverse primer. Each CDR3 protein is one row after TCRdb ran MiXCR on the multiplex PCR reads. This table has about 200,000 distinct CDR3 sequences, about 85% appearing once. The CDR3 runs 11 residues. Germline V lookup: CDR1 SQVTM, CDR2 ANQGSEA. Each 20-30 mg portion of unsorted bulk tissue served as the source for co-extraction of RNA and DNA. For each tumor, five separate regions were sampled.

This TCR was sampled from a man aged 40-49 years with primary liver carcinoma and hepatitis B virus infection. The genes are TRBV29-1 and TRBJ1-1, with D unresolved. The sample taken for sequencing was tumor tissue from primary liver carcinoma. The CDR3 is CRGGYNTEAFF. Here the CDR3 DNA reads TGCAGGGGTGGATATAACACTGAAGCTTTCTTT.